The 14 T cell receptor beta chains below all came from one sample that was sequenced in a study of patients and donors after allogeneic stem cell transplantation. TCRdb ran MiXCR on the RT-PCR reads and lists one entry per CDR3 protein. The table has 920,000 or so distinct CDR3 sequences, roughly 18% seen once; the top ten hold 5% to 6.5%. Specimen: blood, either unsorted or a sorted T cell fraction (not recorded which). These receptors came from a human donor who was either an allogeneic HSCT recipient or a stem cell or donor lymphocyte infusion donor (not recorded which). It is not recorded whose cells these are; they may come from a transplant donor.

This clonotype has just a few counts. The rearrangement joins TRBV5-1 to TRBJ1-4; TRBD1 aligns across 7 bases. The germline V gene has CDR1 SGHRS and CDR2 YFSETQ. J was trimmed by 7 bases and V by 0 bases; bases with no gene match: 3. This CDR3 has 14 amino acids. The CDR3 region is CASSLARGGEKLFF. CDR3 coding DNA: TGCGCCAGCAGCTTGGCCAGGGGGGGTGAAAAACTGTTTTTT. Complete variable domain (other parts from reference TRBV5-1 and TRBJ1-4): KAGVTQTPRYLIKTRGQQVTLSCSPISGHRSVSWYQQTPGQGLQFLFEYFSETQRNKGNFPGRFSGRQFSNSRSEMNVSTLELGDSALYLCASSLARGGEKLFFGSGTQLSVL.

This chain connects TRBV6-5 to TRBJ2-7, with 10 positions matching TRBD2. CDR1 and CDR2 (germline): MNHEY, SVGAGI. With V trimmed by 2 bases and J by 4 bases, 8 bases remained unmatched. This CDR3 has 16 residues. As DNA, the CDR3 is TGTGCCAGCAGTTACGTTCCGCAGACTAGCGGGTACGAGCAGTACTTC. This translates into CASSYVPQTSGYEQYF.

This clonotype was picked up one time. The chain carries TRBV7-2 and TRBJ2-7; the D gene could be TRBD1 or TRBD2 (5 bases each). The V end lost 2 bases, the J end lost 0 bases, and 17 bases lay between the germline ends. Germline V gives CDR1 SGHTA, CDR2 FQGNSA. This CDR3 region has 17 residues. This CDR3 is CASSLTFTGLPSYEQYF. Written as DNA, the CDR3 is TGTGCCAGCAGCTTAACCTTCACAGGACTCCCCTCCTACGAGCAGTACTTC.

This sequence joins TRBV25-1 and TRBJ1-5; no clear D gene. The CDR3 runs to 14 residues. The V gene's germline CDR1 is MGHDK and CDR2 SYGVNS. V lost 4 bases and J lost 1, with 8 bases in between. CDR3 loop: CASSGAVSNQPQHF. DNA of the CDR3: TGTGCCAGCAGTGGGGCGGTAAGCAATCAGCCCCAGCATTTT.

J is TRBJ2-1 and V is TRBV11-3, with 11 bases that match TRBD2. Losses at the gene ends were 5 bases for V and 7 bases for J; bases not matched to a gene: 7. Germline V gene lookup returns CDR1 SGHNT and CDR2 YENEEA. The CDR3 is made up of 15 amino acids. The DNA for the CDR3 is TGTGCCAGCAGCCCCGGTAGCGGGGGGGTTAATGAGCAGTTCTTC. Its translation: CASSPGSGGVNEQFF.

The V and J genes are TRBV10-3 and TRBJ1-1; TRBD1 matches 8 bases. CDR1 and CDR2 from the germline V gene are ENHRY and SYGVKD. V lost 5 bases and J lost 7; bases outside the gene matches: 3. This CDR3 is built from 12 residues. The CDR3 DNA reads TGTGCCATCAGTCCGACAGGGGTTGAAGCTTTCTTT. This sequence encodes CAISPTGVEAFF.

The rearrangement uses TRBV5-6 and TRBJ1-3, with 12 nucleotides matching TRBD1. There are 18 residues in the CDR3. Germline assignment: CDR1 SGHDT and CDR2 YYEEEE. The V segment lost 6 bases and the J segment 2 bases; nucleotides outside the gene matches: 12. The CDR3 nucleotides read TGTGCCAGCACGAGGGACAGGGGGCGACCCGGCCCTGGAAACACCATATATTTT. The encoded protein is CASTRDRGRPGPGNTIYF.

This clonotype showed up just once. The rearrangement uses TRBV9 and TRBJ2-3; 8 bases line up with TRBD2. Trimming cost V 4 bases and J 6 bases; bases outside gene matches: 10. The CDR3 contains 15 residues. Germline CDR1 reads SGDLS; CDR2 reads YYNGEE. CDR3 sequence (DNA): TGTGCCAGCAGCTCCCGCGGGGGGTTGGCGGATACGCAGTATTTT. Translation gives CASSSRGGLADTQYF.

V usage is TRBV3-1 and J usage is TRBJ2-5; TRBD2 is a possible D gene (6 bases). The ends were cut back, 1 base at V and 2 bases at J, with 14 bases in the middle. The germline gives CDR1 LGHDT, CDR2 YNNKEL (reference sequence). The CDR3 runs 16 residues. The CDR3 nucleotides are TGTGCCAGCAGCCAAGTTTCCGGGAGAAGACAAGAGACCCAGTACTTC. Protein product: CASSQVSGRRQETQYF.

This clonotype has a count of ten or more. The rearrangement links TRBV7-8 to TRBJ2-1, with D perhaps matching TRBD1 (5 bases). The CDR3 loop spans 16 amino acids. The germline gives CDR1 SGHVS, CDR2 FQNEAQ. Trimming pared 1 base from V and 4 bases from J, leaving 14 bases between. CDR3 protein: CASSLVTTATYNEQFF. DNA of the CDR3: TGTGCCAGCAGCTTAGTGACGACAGCTACATACAATGAGCAGTTCTTC.

The chain combines TRBV11-3 with TRBJ2-2; 8 bases match TRBD2. CDR3 length equals 17 residues. V lost 0 bases and J lost 1; bases outside the gene matches: 4. In germline, CDR1 is SGHNT, CDR2 YENEEA. The CDR3 spells CASSLDRGGLNTGELFF. The CDR3 bases are TGTGCCAGCAGCTTAGATCGGGGGGGGCTGAACACCGGGGAGCTGTTTTTT.

The rearrangement joins TRBV19 to TRBJ2-1, with 8 bases lining up with TRBD2. Germline CDR1 LNHDA, CDR2 SQIVND (reference sequence). The CDR3 covers 15 residues. The trim removed 7 bases at V and 8 bases at J, leaving 13 bases unmatched. Here the CDR3 reads CASIPWSGSQDEQFF. The CDR3 DNA follows: TGTGCCAGTATCCCGTGGAGCGGGAGTCAGGATGAGCAGTTCTTC. Supplemented by reference TRBV19 and TRBJ2-1, the full variable domain reads DGGITQSPKYLFRKEGQNVTLSCEQNLNHDAMYWYRQDPGQGLRLIYYSQIVNDFQKGDIAEGYSVSREKKESFPLTVTSAQKNPTAFYLCASIPWSGSQDEQFFGPGTRLTVL.

The V gene is TRBV12-3 or TRBV12-4, the J gene TRBJ2-7; the D gene is possibly TRBD1 (6 bases). Trimming left V 7 bases short and J 4 bases short, with 14 bases between. The CDR3 runs to 13 residues. CDR3 nucleotides: TGTGCCAGCACCAAACAGACAGGTTACGAGCAGTACTTC. Amino acid sequence: CASTKQTGYEQYF.

The CDR3 region is CATSRVRGAGNTIYF. The CDR3 DNA follows: TGTGCCACCAGCAGGGTCAGGGGCGCTGGAAACACCATATATTTT. This rearrangement joins TRBV15 to TRBJ1-3; D is perhaps TRBD1 (6 bases). The germline V gene has CDR1 LNHNV and CDR2 YYDKDF (reference sequence). Trimming stripped 3 bases from V and 2 bases from J, with 11 bases between. This CDR3 spans 15 amino acids.